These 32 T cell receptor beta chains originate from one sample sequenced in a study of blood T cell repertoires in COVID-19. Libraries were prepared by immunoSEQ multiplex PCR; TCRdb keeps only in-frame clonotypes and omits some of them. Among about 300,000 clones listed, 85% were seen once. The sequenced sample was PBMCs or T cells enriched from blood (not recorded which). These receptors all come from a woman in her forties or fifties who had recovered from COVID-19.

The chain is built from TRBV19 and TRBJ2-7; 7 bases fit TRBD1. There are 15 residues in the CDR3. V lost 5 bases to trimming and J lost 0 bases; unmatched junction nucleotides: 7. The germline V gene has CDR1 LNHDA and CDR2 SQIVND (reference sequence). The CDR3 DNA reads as TGTGCCAGTAGTCCGGGACAGCTCAGCTCCTACGAGCAGTACTTC. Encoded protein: CASSPGQLSSYEQYF. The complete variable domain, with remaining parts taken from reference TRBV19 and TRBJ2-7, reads DGGITQSPKYLFRKEGQNVTLSCEQNLNHDAMYWYRQDPGQGLRLIYYSQIVNDFQKGDIAEGYSVSREKKESFPLTVTSAQKNPTAFYLCASSPGQLSSYEQYFGPGTRLTVT.

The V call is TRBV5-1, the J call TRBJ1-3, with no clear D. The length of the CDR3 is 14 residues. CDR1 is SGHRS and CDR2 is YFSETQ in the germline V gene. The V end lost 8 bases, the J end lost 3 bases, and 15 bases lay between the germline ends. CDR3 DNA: TGCGCCAGGCGGCGAGGCGTTTTTGGAAACACCATATATTTT. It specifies CARRRGVFGNTIYF. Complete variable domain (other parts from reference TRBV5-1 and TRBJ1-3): KAGVTQTPRYLIKTRGQQVTLSCSPISGHRSVSWYQQTPGQGLQFLFEYFSETQRNKGNFPGRFSGRQFSNSRSEMNVSTLELGDSALYLCARRRGVFGNTIYFGEGSWLTVV.

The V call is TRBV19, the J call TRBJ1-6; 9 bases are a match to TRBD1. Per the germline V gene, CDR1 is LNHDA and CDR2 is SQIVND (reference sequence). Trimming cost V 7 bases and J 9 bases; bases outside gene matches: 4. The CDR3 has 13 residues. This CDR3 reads CASMGTGLSPLHF. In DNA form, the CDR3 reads TGTGCCAGTATGGGGACAGGGCTTTCACCCCTCCACTTT.

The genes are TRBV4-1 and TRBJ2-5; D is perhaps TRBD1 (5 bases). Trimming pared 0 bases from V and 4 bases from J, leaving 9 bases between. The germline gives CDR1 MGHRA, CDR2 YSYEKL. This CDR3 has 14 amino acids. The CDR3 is CASSQDRVRETQYF. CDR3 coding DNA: TGCGCCAGCAGCCAAGACAGGGTGAGAGAGACCCAGTACTTC.

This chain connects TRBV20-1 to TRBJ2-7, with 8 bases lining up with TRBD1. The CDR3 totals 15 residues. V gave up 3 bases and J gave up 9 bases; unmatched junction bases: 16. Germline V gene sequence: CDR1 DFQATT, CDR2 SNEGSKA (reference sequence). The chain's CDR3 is CSASWGGQGRGGQYF. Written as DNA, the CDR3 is TGCAGTGCTAGTTGGGGAGGACAGGGAAGGGGTGGGCAGTACTTC.

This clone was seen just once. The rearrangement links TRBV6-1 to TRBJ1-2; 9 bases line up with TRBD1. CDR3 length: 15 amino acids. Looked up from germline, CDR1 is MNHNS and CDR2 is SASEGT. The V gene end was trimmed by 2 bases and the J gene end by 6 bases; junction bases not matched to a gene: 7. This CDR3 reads CASSEMFGDRDGYTF. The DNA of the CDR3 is TGTGCCAGCAGTGAAATGTTTGGGGACAGGGATGGCTACACCTTC.

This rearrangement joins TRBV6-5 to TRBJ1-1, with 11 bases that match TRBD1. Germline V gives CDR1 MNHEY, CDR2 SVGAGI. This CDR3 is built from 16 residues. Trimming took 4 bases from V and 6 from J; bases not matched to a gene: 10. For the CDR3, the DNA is TGTGCCAGCAGTTCGGACAGGGGGCGAAGATTGCCTGAAGCTTTCTTT. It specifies CASSSDRGRRLPEAFF.

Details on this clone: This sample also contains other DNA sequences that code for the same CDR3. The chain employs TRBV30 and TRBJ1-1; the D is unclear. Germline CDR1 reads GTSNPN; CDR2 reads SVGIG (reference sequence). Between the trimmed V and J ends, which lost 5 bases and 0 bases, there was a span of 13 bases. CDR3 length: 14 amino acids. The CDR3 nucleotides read TGTGCCTGGGAGGGAGAGGTGATGAACACTGAAGCTTTCTTT. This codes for CAWEGEVMNTEAFF.

The CDR3 DNA sequence: TGTGCCATCAAAGGACAAGGCTACGAGCAGTACTTC. Protein sequence: CAIKGQGYEQYF. J is TRBJ2-7 and V is TRBV10-3; D is perhaps TRBD1 (5 bases). The CDR3 is 12 residues long. From germline, CDR1 is ENHRY and CDR2 SYGVKD. The ends were cut back, 7 bases at V and 3 bases at J, with 10 bases in the middle.

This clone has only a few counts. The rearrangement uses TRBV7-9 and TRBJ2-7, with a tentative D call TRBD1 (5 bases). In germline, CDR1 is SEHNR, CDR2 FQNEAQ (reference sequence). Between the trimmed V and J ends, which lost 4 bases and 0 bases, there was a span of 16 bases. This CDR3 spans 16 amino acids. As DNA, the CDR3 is TGTGCCAGCAGCTACCCCAAACAGGTCAGCTCCTACGAGCAGTACTTC. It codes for CASSYPKQVSSYEQYF.

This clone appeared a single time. DNA of the CDR3: TGTGCCAGCAGTTTGTCGGGGACAACTCAGGGTGGTGCGAGCACCTTC. Its protein is CASSLSGTTQGGASTF. J is TRBJ1-2 and V is TRBV6-2 or TRBV6-3; maybe TRBD1 (6 bases). Per germline, CDR1 MNHEY and CDR2 SVGEGT. The CDR3 runs 16 residues. Trimming pared 4 bases from V and 13 bases from J, leaving 28 bases between.

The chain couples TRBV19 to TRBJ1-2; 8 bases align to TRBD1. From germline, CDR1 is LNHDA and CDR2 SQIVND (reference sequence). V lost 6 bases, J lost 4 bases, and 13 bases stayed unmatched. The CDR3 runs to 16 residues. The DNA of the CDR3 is TGTGCCAGTAGCAGAGAACTGGGGACAGGAGGCTATGGCTACACCTTC. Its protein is CASSRELGTGGYGYTF.

The CDR3 DNA follows: TGTGCCAGCAGTTTCATCCAGGGGTATGGCTACACCTTC. Amino acids: CASSFIQGYGYTF. The chain links TRBV6-5 to TRBJ1-2, with D possibly being TRBD1 (6 bases). Germline V gene lookup returns CDR1 MNHEY and CDR2 SVGAGI. CDR3 length: 13 amino acids. The V gene lost 4 bases and the J gene lost 5 bases, with 11 bases spanning the gap.

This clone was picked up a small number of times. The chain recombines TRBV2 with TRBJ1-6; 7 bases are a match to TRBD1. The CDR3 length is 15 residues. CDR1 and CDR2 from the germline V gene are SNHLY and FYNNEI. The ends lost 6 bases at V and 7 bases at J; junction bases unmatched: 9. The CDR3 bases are TGTGCCAGCAGCGCGTCGACAGGGAGGAATTCACCCCTCCACTTT. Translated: CASSASTGRNSPLHF.

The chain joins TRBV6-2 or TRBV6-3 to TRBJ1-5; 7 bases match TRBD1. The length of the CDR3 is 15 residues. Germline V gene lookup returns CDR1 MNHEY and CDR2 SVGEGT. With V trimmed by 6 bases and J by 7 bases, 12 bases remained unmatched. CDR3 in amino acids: CASRPALGGGQPQHF. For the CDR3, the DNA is TGTGCCAGCAGGCCTGCCTTAGGGGGCGGCCAGCCCCAGCATTTT.

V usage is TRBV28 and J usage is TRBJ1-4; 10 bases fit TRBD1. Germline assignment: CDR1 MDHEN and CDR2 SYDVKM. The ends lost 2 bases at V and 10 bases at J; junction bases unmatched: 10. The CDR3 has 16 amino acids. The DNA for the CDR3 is TGTGCCAGCAGTTTAGGCGCGACAGGGGGCTTAGGAAAACTGTTTTTT. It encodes CASSLGATGGLGKLFF.

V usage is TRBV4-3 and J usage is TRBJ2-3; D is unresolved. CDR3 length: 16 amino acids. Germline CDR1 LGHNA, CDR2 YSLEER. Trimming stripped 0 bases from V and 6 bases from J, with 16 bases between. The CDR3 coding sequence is TGCGCCAGCAGCCAAGATTTTAGGTGGGTCGGGGATACGCAGTATTTT. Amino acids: CASSQDFRWVGDTQYF.

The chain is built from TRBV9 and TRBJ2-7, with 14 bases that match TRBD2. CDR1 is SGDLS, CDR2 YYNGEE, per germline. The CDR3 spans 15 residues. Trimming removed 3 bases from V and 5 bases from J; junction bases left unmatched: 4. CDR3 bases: TGTGCCAGCAGCGCGGGGGGACTAGCGGGAGACGAGCAGTACTTC. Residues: CASSAGGLAGDEQYF. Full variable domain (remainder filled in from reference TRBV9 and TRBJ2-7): DSGVTQTPKHLITATGQRVTLRCSPRSGDLSVYWYQQSLDQGLQFLIQYYNGEERAKGNILERFSAQQFPDLHSELNLSSLELGDSALYFCASSAGGLAGDEQYFGPGTRLTVT.

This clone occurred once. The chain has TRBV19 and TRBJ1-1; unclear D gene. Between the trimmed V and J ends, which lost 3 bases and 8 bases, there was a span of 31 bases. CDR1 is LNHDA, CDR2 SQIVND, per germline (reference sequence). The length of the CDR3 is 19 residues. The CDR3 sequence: CASSMSGGRILPRNPEAFF. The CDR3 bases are TGTGCCAGTAGTATGTCGGGAGGACGGATCCTCCCTCGGAATCCAGAAGCTTTCTTT.

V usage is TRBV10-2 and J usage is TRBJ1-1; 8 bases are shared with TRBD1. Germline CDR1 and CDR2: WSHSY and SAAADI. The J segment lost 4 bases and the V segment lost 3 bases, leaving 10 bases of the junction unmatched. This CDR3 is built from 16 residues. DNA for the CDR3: TGCGCCAGCAGTGACCCTTTGGGACAGGCAGTCACTGAAGCTTTCTTT. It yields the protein CASSDPLGQAVTEAFF.

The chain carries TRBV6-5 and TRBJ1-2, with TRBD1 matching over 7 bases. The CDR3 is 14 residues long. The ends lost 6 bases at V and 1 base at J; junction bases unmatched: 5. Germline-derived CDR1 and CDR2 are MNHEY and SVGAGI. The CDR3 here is CASSRDSNNYGYTF. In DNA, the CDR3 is TGTGCCAGCAGCAGGGACAGTAATAACTATGGCTACACCTTC.

The CDR3 nucleotides are TGTGCCAGCAGCATCCGGGACATCTACGAGCAGTACTTC. Amino acids: CASSIRDIYEQYF. J is TRBJ2-7 and V is TRBV7-9; tentative D call: TRBD1 (6 bases). With 5 bases removed from V and 3 bases from J, the gap between germline ends came to 11 bases. The CDR3 contains 13 residues. CDR1 is SEHNR, CDR2 FQNEAQ, per germline (reference sequence).

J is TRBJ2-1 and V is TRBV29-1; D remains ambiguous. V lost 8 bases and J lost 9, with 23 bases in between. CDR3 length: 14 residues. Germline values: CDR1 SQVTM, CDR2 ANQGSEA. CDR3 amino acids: CSIIGPAAVAEQFF. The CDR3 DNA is TGCAGCATCATCGGCCCCGCGGCCGTAGCTGAGCAGTTCTTC.

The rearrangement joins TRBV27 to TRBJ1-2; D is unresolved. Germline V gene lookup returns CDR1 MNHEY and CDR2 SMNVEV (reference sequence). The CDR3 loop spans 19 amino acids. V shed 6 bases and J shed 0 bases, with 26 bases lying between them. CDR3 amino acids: CASSPIWWITNGANYGYTF. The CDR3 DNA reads TGTGCCAGCAGCCCCATCTGGTGGATTACAAACGGAGCTAACTATGGCTACACCTTC.

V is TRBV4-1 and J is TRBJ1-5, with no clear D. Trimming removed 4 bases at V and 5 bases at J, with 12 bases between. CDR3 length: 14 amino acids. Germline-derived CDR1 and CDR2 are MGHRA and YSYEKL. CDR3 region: CASSPGEPDQPQHF. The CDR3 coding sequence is TGCGCCAGCAGCCCCGGGGAGCCCGATCAGCCCCAGCATTTT.

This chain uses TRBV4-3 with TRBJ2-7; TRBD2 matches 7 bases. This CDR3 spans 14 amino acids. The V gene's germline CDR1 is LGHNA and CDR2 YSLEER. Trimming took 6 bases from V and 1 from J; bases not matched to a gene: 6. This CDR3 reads CASRPGEGSYEQYF. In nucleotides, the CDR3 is TGCGCCAGCAGGCCGGGGGAGGGATCCTACGAGCAGTACTTC.

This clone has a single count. Here the CDR3 DNA reads TGTGCCAGCAGCTTTATCGCTAGCGGACTGTCCTACGAGCAGTACTTC. Encoded protein: CASSFIASGLSYEQYF. The rearrangement joins TRBV7-9 to TRBJ2-7; TRBD2 matches 7 bases. V gave up 3 bases and J gave up 1 base; unmatched junction bases: 9. CDR3 size: 16 residues. The germline V gene has CDR1 SEHNR and CDR2 FQNEAQ (reference sequence).

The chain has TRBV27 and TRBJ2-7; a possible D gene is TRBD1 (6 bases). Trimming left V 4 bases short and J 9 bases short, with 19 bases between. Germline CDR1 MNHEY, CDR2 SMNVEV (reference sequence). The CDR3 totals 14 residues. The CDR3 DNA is TGTGCCAGCAGTTCCTCCCCCAGGGGTGGCGTGCAGTACTTC. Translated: CASSSSPRGGVQYF.

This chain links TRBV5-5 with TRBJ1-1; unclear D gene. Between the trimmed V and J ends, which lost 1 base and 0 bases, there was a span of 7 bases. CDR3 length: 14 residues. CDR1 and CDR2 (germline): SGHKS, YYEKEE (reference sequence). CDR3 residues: CASSLWQMNTEAFF. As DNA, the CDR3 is TGTGCCAGCAGCTTGTGGCAGATGAACACTGAAGCTTTCTTT. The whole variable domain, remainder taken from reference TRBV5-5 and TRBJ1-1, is DAGVTQSPTHLIKTRGQQVTLRCSPISGHKSVSWYQQVLGQGPQFIFQYYEKEERGRGNFPDRFSARQFPNYSSELNVNALLLGDSALYLCASSLWQMNTEAFFGQGTRLTVV.

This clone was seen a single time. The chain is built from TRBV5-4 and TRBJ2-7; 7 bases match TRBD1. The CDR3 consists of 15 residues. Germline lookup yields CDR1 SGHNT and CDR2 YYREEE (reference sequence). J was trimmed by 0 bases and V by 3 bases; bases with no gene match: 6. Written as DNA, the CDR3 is TGTGCCAGCAGCTACGGGACAGAGAGCTCCTACGAGCAGTACTTC. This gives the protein CASSYGTESSYEQYF.

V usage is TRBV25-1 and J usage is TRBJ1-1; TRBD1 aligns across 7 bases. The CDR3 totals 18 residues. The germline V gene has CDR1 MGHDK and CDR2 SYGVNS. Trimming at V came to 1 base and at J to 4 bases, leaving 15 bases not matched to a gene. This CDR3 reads CASSESLGGGAEGTEAFF. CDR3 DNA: TGTGCCAGCAGTGAATCCCTTGGAGGGGGCGCGGAGGGCACTGAAGCTTTCTTT.

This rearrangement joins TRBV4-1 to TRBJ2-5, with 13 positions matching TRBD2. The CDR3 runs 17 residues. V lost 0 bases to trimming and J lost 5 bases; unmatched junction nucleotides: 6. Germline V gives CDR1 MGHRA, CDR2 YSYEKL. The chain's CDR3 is CASSQDGLAGARETQYF. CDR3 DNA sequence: TGCGCCAGCAGCCAAGATGGACTAGCGGGGGCCAGGGAGACCCAGTACTTC.